This T cell receptor (beta chain) emerged from a study of CD8+CD57+ T cells in acquired aplastic anemia. Profiling that covered TCR beta VDJ and CDR3 relied on genomic DNA as its template. In TCRdb, the reads were re-called with MiXCR into one record per CDR3 protein. The data show fewer than 200,000 distinct CDR3 sequences, 70% to 80% seen once. This clonotype occurred once. Sequence at one end of the junction differs from germline and may be a read error. Germline V lookup: CDR1 SGHTA, CDR2 FQGNSA. The CDR3 has 15 amino acids. CD8+CD57+ cell expansion had been shown by flow cytometry in patients chosen for sequencing.

The sequence derives from a human donor with aplastic anemia. V usage is TRBV7-2 and J usage is TRBJ2-3, with TRBD1 identical over 8 bases. The sequencing sample was made of sorted CD4+, CD8+, or CD8+CD57+ T cells (not recorded which) from PBMCs. CDR3 sequence reads: CASSPRQGSTDTQCF. CDR3 sequence (DNA): TGTGCCAGCAGCCCCAGACAGGGGAGCACAGATACGCAGTGTTTT.